This TCR beta chain was captured by sequencing in a study of shared clonotypes between healthy human individuals. Study outcomes and limitations: In general, naive subsets displayed greater estimated richness than memory subsets did. Sorted-subset samples were not fully sequenced, rarefaction indicated.

This clone was counted only a few times. Its antigen is unknown. Produced via immunoSEQ multiplex PCR; TCRdb's table is partial and in-frame only. The profile covers about 1 million clones, with about 80% appearing a single time and approximately 1.5% taken by the ten largest. This receptor was identified in a man aged 18 to 30 in good health. The sample taken for sequencing was memory CD4+ T cells sorted from blood. Subset of the sample: CD45RA-negative fraction.

The CDR3: CASSEAPGLAKNIQYF. The CDR3 DNA reads TGTGCCAGCAGTGAAGCGCCGGGATTAGCCAAAAACATTCAGTACTTC. V gene TRBV2 combines with J gene TRBJ2-4; TRBD2 might be the D (5 bases). The CDR3 is 16 residues long. Germline CDR1 is SNHLY and CDR2 is FYNNEI. Trimming shortened V by 0 bases and J by 0 bases, and 9 bases separated the two germline ends.